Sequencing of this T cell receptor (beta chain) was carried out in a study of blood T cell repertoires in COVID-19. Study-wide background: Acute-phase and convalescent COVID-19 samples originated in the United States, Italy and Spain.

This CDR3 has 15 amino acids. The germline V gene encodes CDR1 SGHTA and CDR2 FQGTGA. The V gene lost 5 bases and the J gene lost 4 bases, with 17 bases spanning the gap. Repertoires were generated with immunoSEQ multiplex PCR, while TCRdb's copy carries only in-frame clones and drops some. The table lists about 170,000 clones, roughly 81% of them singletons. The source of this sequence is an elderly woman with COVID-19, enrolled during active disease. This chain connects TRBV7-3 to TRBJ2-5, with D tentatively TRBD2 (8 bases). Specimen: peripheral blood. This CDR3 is CASSLLGGDRETQYF. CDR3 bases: TGTGCCAGCAGCCTCCTCGGGGGGGACAGAGAGACCCAGTACTTC.